The clone carrying this T cell receptor beta chain appeared many times. These data belong to a study of T cells after yellow fever vaccination. TCRdb independently ran MiXCR on the 5' RACE reads; one entry per CDR3 protein. The data contain about 99,000 distinct CDR3 sequences, around 5.8% of them singletons. Per germline, CDR1 MNHEY and CDR2 SMNVEV (reference sequence). The CDR3 is 15 amino acids. V lost 5 bases, J lost 3 bases, and 9 bases stayed unmatched. The TCR comes from a man aged 18 to 29 who received the YFV17D yellow fever vaccine. The rearrangement links TRBV27 to TRBJ2-7, with 8 bases that match TRBD2. The sample in question was CD8+ T cells sorted from PBMCs, obtained 10 days after the yellow fever booster vaccination. CDR3 sequence (DNA): TGTGCCAGCAGTCCCCATAGCGGGGCAATCTACGAGCAGTACTTC. This gives the protein CASSPHSGAIYEQYF.